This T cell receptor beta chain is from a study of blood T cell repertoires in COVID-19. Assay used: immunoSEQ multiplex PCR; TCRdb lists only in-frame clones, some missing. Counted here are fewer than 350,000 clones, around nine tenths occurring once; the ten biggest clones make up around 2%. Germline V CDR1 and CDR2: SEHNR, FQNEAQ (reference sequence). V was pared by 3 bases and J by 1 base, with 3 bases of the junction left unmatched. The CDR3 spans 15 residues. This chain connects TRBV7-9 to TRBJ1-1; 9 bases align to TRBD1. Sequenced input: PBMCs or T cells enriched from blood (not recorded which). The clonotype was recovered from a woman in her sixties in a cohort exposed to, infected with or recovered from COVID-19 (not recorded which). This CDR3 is CASSFPGQGNTEAFF. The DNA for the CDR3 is TGTGCCAGCAGCTTTCCGGGACAGGGGAACACTGAAGCTTTCTTT.